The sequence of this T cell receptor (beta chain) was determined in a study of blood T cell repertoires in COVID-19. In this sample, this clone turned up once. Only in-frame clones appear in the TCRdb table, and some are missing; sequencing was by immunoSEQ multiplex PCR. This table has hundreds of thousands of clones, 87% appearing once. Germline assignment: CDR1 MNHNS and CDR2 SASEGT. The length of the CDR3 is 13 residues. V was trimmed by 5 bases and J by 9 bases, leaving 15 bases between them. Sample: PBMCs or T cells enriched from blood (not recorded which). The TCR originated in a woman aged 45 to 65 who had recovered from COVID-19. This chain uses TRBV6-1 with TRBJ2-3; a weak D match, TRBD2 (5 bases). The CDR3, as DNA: TGTGCCAGCAGTTCCGGACTCCTAAGGACGCAGTATTTT. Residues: CASSSGLLRTQYF.